The 24 T cell receptor beta chains listed next were all sequenced from one sample in a study of T cell responses to AZD1222 COVID-19 vaccine. Sequencing used immunoSEQ multiplex PCR; TCRdb keeps in-frame clones, though not all of them. The table records approximately 120,000 clones, around 87% of them present only once. The sequencing used peripheral blood, collected 28 days after the second AZD1222 dose. Receptor source: an adult who received the AZD1222 COVID-19 vaccine.

The V and J genes are TRBV4-3 and TRBJ1-1, with D possibly being TRBD1 (6 bases). V was shortened by 0 bases and J by 2 bases, with 13 bases between the two germline ends. Germline V gene sequence: CDR1 LGHNA, CDR2 YSLEER. CDR3 length equals 16 residues. CDR3 coding DNA: TGCGCCAGCAGCCAAGAGAAGGGGACAATCAACACTGAAGCTTTCTTT. This encodes CASSQEKGTINTEAFF.

The V gene is TRBV29-1, the J gene TRBJ1-2, with unresolved D. Germline values: CDR1 SQVTM, CDR2 ANQGSEA. Deletions cut 8 bases from V and 3 bases from J, with 13 bases between. This CDR3 is 12 amino acids long. CDR3 coding DNA: TGCAGCATCATGGCGGATCACTATGGCTACACCTTC. Residues: CSIMADHYGYTF.

The rearrangement links TRBV4-3 to TRBJ1-1, with 8 bases identical to TRBD1. The CDR3 extends over 14 amino acids. V trimming: 2 bases; J trimming: 8 bases; junction bases outside the gene matches: 7. Germline values: CDR1 LGHNA, CDR2 YSLEER. CDR3 sequence: CASSQSSQGGEAFF. Here the CDR3 DNA reads TGCGCCAGCAGCCAATCCTCACAGGGGGGCGAAGCTTTCTTT.

The DNA of the CDR3 is TGTGCCAGTAGTATAGGGGGGACAGGGCTTAAAAACACTGAAGCTTTCTTT. Translating gives CASSIGGTGLKNTEAFF. The rearrangement joins TRBV19 to TRBJ1-1; 9 nucleotides agree with TRBD1. Germline V gives CDR1 LNHDA, CDR2 SQIVND (reference sequence). V shed 1 base and J 2 bases; nucleotides not matched to a gene: 8. The CDR3 has 17 amino acids.

This clone was counted once. The chain couples TRBV3-1 (or the pseudogene TRBV3-2) to TRBJ2-3; D ambiguous. The CDR3 has 14 amino acids. Trimming took off 4 bases at V and 4 bases at J, with 12 bases between the two ends. CDR1 and CDR2 from the germline V gene are LGHDT and YNNKEL (reference sequence). CDR3 bases: TGTGCCAGCAGCCCTCAGTTGGCGGCAGATACGCAGTATTTT. Translated, it gives CASSPQLAADTQYF.

The chain carries TRBV7-9 and TRBJ2-7; D is perhaps TRBD2 (5 bases). V was trimmed by 2 bases and J by 0 bases, leaving 11 bases between them. CDR3 size: 15 residues. Germline V gene sequence: CDR1 SEHNR, CDR2 FQNEAQ (reference sequence). The CDR3 protein is CASSLRTQSSYEQYF. CDR3 nucleotides: TGTGCCAGCAGCTTAAGGACTCAAAGCTCCTACGAGCAGTACTTC.

The chain combines TRBV13 with TRBJ1-2; D call uncertain. Trimming took 5 bases from V and 3 from J, leaving 16 bases between them. This CDR3 contains 15 residues. Germline V lookup: CDR1 PRHDT, CDR2 FYEKMQ (reference sequence). This CDR3 is CASSSGGAPYYGYTF. CDR3 DNA sequence: TGTGCCAGCAGCAGTGGCGGCGCCCCTTACTATGGCTACACCTTC.

The chain links TRBV6-1 to TRBJ2-1; D is possibly TRBD2 (6 bases). The V end lost 1 base, the J end lost 8 bases, and 18 bases lay between the germline ends. Germline V lookup: CDR1 MNHNS, CDR2 SASEGT. This CDR3 spans 16 amino acids. This CDR3 is CASSEDWRGMWDEQFF. The CDR3 DNA reads TGTGCCAGCAGTGAAGACTGGCGCGGGATGTGGGATGAGCAGTTCTTC.

Note on this clone: A read error may account for a junction end that differs from germline. The CDR3 spells CASSESSGGVITF. CDR3 DNA: TGCGCCAGCAGTGAGTCATCAGGGGGAGTTATAACGTTT. The chain joins TRBV10-2 to TRBJ1-1, with 7 bases matching TRBD1. The CDR3 is 13 amino acids. Germline CDR1 reads WSHSY; CDR2 reads SAAADI.

The chain has TRBV5-1 and TRBJ1-1; perhaps TRBD1 as D (5 bases). This CDR3 contains 17 residues. V was pared by 0 bases and J by 0 bases, with 15 bases between. CDR1 and CDR2 (germline): SGHRS, YFSETQ. The CDR3 DNA is TGCGCCAGCAGCTTGGAGGAGGGGATAATCTTGAACACTGAAGCTTTCTTT. Translating gives CASSLEEGIILNTEAFF. The complete variable domain, with remaining parts taken from reference TRBV5-1 and TRBJ1-1, reads KAGVTQTPRYLIKTRGQQVTLSCSPISGHRSVSWYQQTPGQGLQFLFEYFSETQRNKGNFPGRFSGRQFSNSRSEMNVSTLELGDSALYLCASSLEEGIILNTEAFFGQGTRLTVV.

The chain carries TRBV5-4 and TRBJ2-5, with 9 positions matching TRBD2. This CDR3 has 15 residues. Trimming removed 4 bases from V and 5 bases from J; junction bases left unmatched: 9. CDR1 and CDR2 from the germline V gene are SGHNT and YYREEE (reference sequence). The CDR3 loop reads CASSTDSGSGETQYF. The CDR3 region has the DNA TGTGCCAGCAGCACTGATAGCGGGAGTGGGGAGACCCAGTACTTC.

The CDR3 nucleotides read TGTGCCAGTAGTGCTGGGGTGAGGGCCGGGGACACTGAAGCTTTCTTT. Its protein is CASSAGVRAGDTEAFF. J is TRBJ1-1 and V is TRBV19; unclear D gene. V lost 5 bases to trimming and J lost 3 bases, with 19 bases between them. Germline V gives CDR1 LNHDA, CDR2 SQIVND (reference sequence). CDR3 size: 16 residues.

CDR3 in amino acids: CASSPQGAVYGYTF. Written as DNA, the CDR3 is TGTGCCAGCAGCCCACAGGGGGCGGTCTATGGCTACACCTTC. The V gene is TRBV9, the J gene TRBJ1-2; 9 nucleotides match TRBD1. The V segment lost 4 bases and the J segment 4 bases; nucleotides outside the gene matches: 5. The CDR3 extends over 14 amino acids. The germline CDR1 and CDR2 sequences are SGDLS and YYNGEE.

V is TRBV5-4 and J is TRBJ2-2, with unresolved D. The CDR3 has 12 residues. Germline CDR1 and CDR2: SGHNT and YYREEE (reference sequence). The V end lost 5 bases, the J end lost 5 bases, and 7 bases lay between the germline ends. CDR3 residues: CASSPRTGELFF. In DNA form, the CDR3 reads TGTGCCAGCAGTCCAAGGACCGGGGAGCTGTTTTTT.

The rearrangement joins TRBV19 to TRBJ2-1, with 8 bases that match TRBD1. CDR1 LNHDA and CDR2 SQIVND come from the germline V gene (reference sequence). J lost 8 bases, V lost 6 bases, and 9 bases had no gene match. This CDR3 is built from 14 residues. The CDR3 is CASRRDRRKDEQFF. The CDR3 DNA follows: TGTGCCAGTAGGAGGGACAGGAGAAAAGATGAGCAGTTCTTC.

The V gene is TRBV7-2, the J gene TRBJ1-1; D gene ambiguous. The ends were cut back, 3 bases at V and 5 bases at J, with 7 bases in the middle. The germline CDR1 and CDR2 sequences are SGHTA and FQGNSA. This CDR3 contains 12 residues. The CDR3 loop reads CASSFSWTEAFF. The CDR3 coding sequence is TGTGCCAGCAGCTTTAGTTGGACTGAAGCTTTCTTT.

V usage is TRBV7-6 and J usage is TRBJ1-1; 7 nucleotides match TRBD1. Germline values: CDR1 SGHVS, CDR2 FNYEAQ. The junction had 12 bases not matched to a gene; V was cut back by 5 bases and J by 6 bases. The CDR3 runs 15 residues. CDR3 coding DNA: TGTGCCAGCAGCCAAAGGTATGACAGGGAGGCTGAAGCTTTCTTT. Translation: CASSQRYDREAEAFF.

The rearrangement joins TRBV6-5 to TRBJ2-1; D is unresolved. The CDR3 is made up of 12 amino acids. The germline gives CDR1 MNHEY, CDR2 SVGAGI. V lost 10 bases and J 1 base, leaving 8 bases between the germline ends. The CDR3, as DNA: TGTGCCACTACTACTTCCTACAATGAGCAGTTCTTC. Amino acid sequence: CATTTSYNEQFF.

The chain links TRBV19 to TRBJ2-4; 9 bases map to TRBD1. Germline CDR1 LNHDA, CDR2 SQIVND (reference sequence). The CDR3 is made up of 13 amino acids. V lost 5 bases and J lost 6; bases outside the gene matches: 2. CDR3 bases: TGTGCCAGTAGTGACAGGGGGGTAAACATTCAGTACTTC. This encodes CASSDRGVNIQYF.

This clone came up once. The J gene is TRBJ1-1, the V gene TRBV14; D call uncertain. The ends were cut back, 0 bases at V and 5 bases at J, with 7 bases in the middle. The CDR3 is 13 residues long. The germline V gene encodes CDR1 SGHDN and CDR2 FVKESK. This CDR3 is CASSQEASTEAFF. The CDR3, as DNA: TGTGCCAGCAGCCAAGAAGCTTCAACTGAAGCTTTCTTT.

The V call is TRBV18, the J call TRBJ1-1; D uncertain. The CDR3 loop spans 14 amino acids. Germline V gives CDR1 KGHSH, CDR2 LQKENI. Trimming cost V 6 bases and J 1 base, with 12 bases left between them. CDR3 loop: CASSAGWENTEAFF. The CDR3 nucleotides are TGTGCCAGCTCCGCGGGGTGGGAGAACACTGAAGCTTTCTTT.

The chain couples TRBV12-3 or TRBV12-4 to TRBJ2-7; D is unclear. The CDR3 is 12 residues long. Deletions cut 2 bases from V and 8 bases from J, with 10 bases between. CDR3 protein: CASSLTPWQQYF. CDR3 DNA sequence: TGTGCCAGCAGTTTAACCCCGTGGCAGCAGTACTTC.

This clone has just a few counts. This chain uses TRBV11-2 with TRBJ2-1; tentative D call: TRBD2 (6 bases). Germline CDR1 and CDR2: SGHAT and FQNNGV. V dropped 1 base and J dropped 4 bases, with 14 bases sitting between them. The CDR3 runs to 16 residues. The chain's CDR3 is CASSLVGRSLYNEQFF. For the CDR3, the DNA is TGTGCCAGCAGCTTAGTCGGGAGAAGTCTTTACAATGAGCAGTTCTTC.

The rearrangement uses TRBV30 and TRBJ1-4; 8 bases map to TRBD1. Germline V gene sequence: CDR1 GTSNPN, CDR2 SVGIG (reference sequence). The junction had 11 bases not matched to a gene; V was cut back by 0 bases and J by 8 bases. The CDR3 sequence is 16 residues long. CDR3 in DNA: TGTGCCTGGAGTGTAAGGACAGGGATGGTAAGGGAAAAACTGTTTTTT. Protein: CAWSVRTGMVREKLFF. The full variable domain, completed using reference TRBV30 and TRBJ1-4, is SQTIHQWPATLVQPVGSPLSLECTVEGTSNPNLYWYRQAAGRGLQLLFYSVGIGQISSEVPQNLSASRPQDRQFILSSKKLLLSDSGFYLCAWSVRTGMVREKLFFGSGTQLSVL.